These 7 T cell receptor beta chains came from one sample sequenced in a study of cytomegalovirus exposure and HLA in healthy donors. Primers for the PCR totalled 60 Vbeta and 13 Jbeta. Clones were read by immunoSEQ multiplex PCR, and TCRdb kept only the in-frame ones, dropping some. The table shows roughly 110,000 clones, with around 80% occurring only once. Sequenced input: PBMCs. These receptors all stem from a woman aged 18-29 years in good health and CMV-seropositive.

V is TRBV6-6 and J is TRBJ2-7; perhaps TRBD2 as D (6 bases). V gave up 0 bases and J gave up 3 bases, with 15 bases separating them. This CDR3 is built from 16 residues. The germline CDR1 and CDR2 sequences are MNHNY and SVGAGI (reference sequence). This chain's CDR3 is CASSYSRAGLDYEQYF. DNA of the CDR3: TGTGCCAGCAGTTACTCGAGGGCGGGATTGGACTACGAGCAGTACTTC.

The chain carries TRBV13 and TRBJ2-7, with D tentatively TRBD2 (6 bases). V lost 2 bases, J lost 5 bases, and 10 bases lay in between. The CDR3 sequence is 13 residues long. Germline assignment: CDR1 PRHDT and CDR2 FYEKMQ (reference sequence). CDR3 coding DNA: TGTGCCAGCAGCTTAATTCGGGGGAACGAGCAGTACTTC. Its protein product is CASSLIRGNEQYF.

This clone showed up just a few times. The rearrangement links TRBV6-5 to TRBJ1-3, with 8 bases aligning to TRBD1. The trim removed 5 bases at V and 7 bases at J, leaving 7 bases unmatched. Germline lookup yields CDR1 MNHEY and CDR2 SVGAGI. CDR3 length: 14 residues. CDR3 in amino acids: CASSPTGGINTIYF. The CDR3 DNA follows: TGTGCCAGCAGTCCCACAGGGGGAATCAACACCATATATTTT.

The chain is built from TRBV7-8 and TRBJ1-3; D remains ambiguous. The CDR3 runs 15 residues. Trimming removed 1 base at V and 4 bases at J, with 11 bases between. CDR1 SGHVS and CDR2 FQNEAQ come from the germline V gene. The CDR3 sequence: CASSLVVGTGNTIYF. Here the CDR3 DNA reads TGTGCCAGCAGCTTAGTAGTGGGCACGGGAAACACCATATATTTT.

The chain employs TRBV19 and TRBJ1-1; a possible D gene is TRBD1 (6 bases). Germline V gives CDR1 LNHDA, CDR2 SQIVND (reference sequence). The CDR3 extends over 14 amino acids. The V end lost 5 bases, the J end lost 4 bases, and 14 bases lay between the germline ends. In nucleotides, the CDR3 is TGTGCCAGTAGTGTGAGACAGGAGGTCACTGAAGCTTTCTTT. Its translation: CASSVRQEVTEAFF.

This chain connects TRBV6-5 to TRBJ2-4; no firm D call. The CDR3 loop spans 13 amino acids. Trimming cost V 7 bases and J 6 bases, with 13 bases left between them. Germline assignment: CDR1 MNHEY and CDR2 SVGAGI. The CDR3 loop is CASIETSTNIQYF. The CDR3 coding sequence is TGTGCCAGCATCGAGACTTCCACAAACATTCAGTACTTC.

The chain employs TRBV30 and TRBJ1-1, with 7 nucleotides matching TRBD1. With V trimmed by 2 bases and J by 3 bases, 9 bases remained unmatched. Germline CDR1 reads GTSNPN; CDR2 reads SVGIG (reference sequence). CDR3 length: 15 amino acids. CDR3 bases: TGTGCCTGGAGTTACTTAGACAGGGATGACACTGAAGCTTTCTTT. Translating it yields CAWSYLDRDDTEAFF.